The rows below give T cell receptor beta chains drawn from one sample of a study of OX40 agonist ivuxolimab in advanced cancers. Using immunoSEQ multiplex PCR, the repertoire was profiled, and TCRdb retains in-frame clones only, with some absent. The sample shows 45,000 or so clones, about 90% of them seen only once. This material consisted of CD4+ or CD8+ T cells sorted from blood, taken in a trial of the OX40 agonist ivuxolimab. These receptors all stem from an adult with an advanced solid tumor such as melanoma, head and neck, liver or kidney cancer. Both conserved end residues are part of each CDR3. The D gene is left open where the match is weak. For some rows the clone size is stated as once, few or many, or as a class when expanded; others skip it.

>TRBJ2-5|TRBV7-8|NA|NA
CASSVETQYF
TGTGCCAGCAGCGTCGAGACCCAGTACTTC
>TRBJ2-3|TRBV6-5|once|TRBD2
CASSQREASTDTQYF
TGTGCCAGCAGTCAGCGGGAAGCTAGCACAGATACGCAGTATTTT
>TRBJ2-1|TRBV25-1|NA|TRBD2
CASRVREDEQFF
TGTGCCAGCAGGGTTCGGGAGGATGAGCAGTTCTTC
>TRBJ1-4|TRBV5-5|NA|TRBD1
CASSGTGVSEKLFF
TGTGCCAGCAGCGGGACAGGTGTGTCCGAAAAACTGTTTTTT
>TRBJ2-2|TRBV7-9|NA|NA
CASSLKGVTGELFF
TGTGCCAGCAGCTTAAAGGGTGTCACCGGGGAGCTGTTTTTT
>TRBJ1-2|TRBV6-6|NA|TRBD1
CASRGQGYGYTF
TGTGCCAGCAGAGGACAGGGCTATGGCTACACCTTC
>TRBJ2-1|TRBV9|NA|TRBD1
CASSVGRGGDGQGEQFF
TGTGCCAGCAGCGTAGGGAGGGGCGGGGATGGACAGGGTGAGCAGTTCTTC
>TRBJ2-7|TRBV6-5|NA|NA
CASRSAVSYEQYF
TGTGCCAGCCGTTCAGCGGTCTCCTACGAGCAGTACTTC
>TRBJ2-1|TRBV7-7|NA|TRBD2
CASSLIGGLAGINEQFF
TGTGCTAGCAGCTTAATAGGGGGACTAGCGGGAATCAATGAGCAGTTCTTC
>TRBJ1-2|TRBV5-6|NA|NA
CASSFEKSYGYTF
TGTGCCAGCAGCTTCGAAAAGTCCTATGGCTACACCTTC
>TRBJ2-7|TRBV20-1|few|NA
CSAGGPLEQYF
TGCAGTGCTGGTGGTCCCCTGGAGCAGTACTTC
>TRBJ2-3|TRBV27|NA|NA
CASSLMTLPNTQYF
TGTGCCAGCAGTTTAATGACTCTCCCGAATACGCAGTATTTT
>TRBJ1-1|TRBV27|NA|NA
CASSRTNPTEAFF
TGTGCCAGCAGTAGAACCAATCCTACTGAAGCTTTCTTT
>TRBJ2-7|TRBV11-2|NA|TRBD1
CASSLATGGLFYEQYF
TGTGCCAGCAGCTTAGCCACAGGGGGGCTCTTCTACGAGCAGTACTTC
>TRBJ1-4|TRBV6-6|NA|TRBD1
CASRAPRGHNEKLFF
TGTGCCAGCAGAGCCCCCAGGGGGCATAATGAAAAACTGTTTTTT
>TRBJ2-7|TRBV25-1|NA|TRBD2
CASSEGLAGLNSYEQYF
TGTGCCAGCAGTGAGGGACTAGCGGGTCTCAACTCCTACGAGCAGTACTTC
>TRBJ1-1|TRBV6-1|NA|NA
CASSEGTGLRAFF
TGTGCCAGCAGTGAAGGAACAGGGCTTCGAGCTTTCTTT
>TRBJ2-5|TRBV4-1|NA|NA
CASSPTDTQETQYF
TGCGCCAGCAGCCCTACGGATACCCAAGAGACCCAGTACTTC
>TRBJ2-1|TRBV28|NA|NA
CASSLQGTEQFF
TGTGCCAGCAGTTTACAGGGTACTGAGCAGTTCTTC
>TRBJ1-2|TRBV6-5|NA|NA
CASMTNYGYTF
TGTGCCAGCATGACGAACTATGGCTACACCTTC
>TRBJ2-6|TRBV9|NA|TRBD1
CASSGKGQGEPAGANVLTF
TGTGCCAGCAGCGGAAAGGGACAGGGGGAACCCGCTGGGGCCAACGTCCTGACTTTC
>TRBJ2-7|TRBV5-1|few|NA
CASSPDSYEQYF
TGCGCCAGCAGCCCCGACTCCTACGAGCAGTACTTC